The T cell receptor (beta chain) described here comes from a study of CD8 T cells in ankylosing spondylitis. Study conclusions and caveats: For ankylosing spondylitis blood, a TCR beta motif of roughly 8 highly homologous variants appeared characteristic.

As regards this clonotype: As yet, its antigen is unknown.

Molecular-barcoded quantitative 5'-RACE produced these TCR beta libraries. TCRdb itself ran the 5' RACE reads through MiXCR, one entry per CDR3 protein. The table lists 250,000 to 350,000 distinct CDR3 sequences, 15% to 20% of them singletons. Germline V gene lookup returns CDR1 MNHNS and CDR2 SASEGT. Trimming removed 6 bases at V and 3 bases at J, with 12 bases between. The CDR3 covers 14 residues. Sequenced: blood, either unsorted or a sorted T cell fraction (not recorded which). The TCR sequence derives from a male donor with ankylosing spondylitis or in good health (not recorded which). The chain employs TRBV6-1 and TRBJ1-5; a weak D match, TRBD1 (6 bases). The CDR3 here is CASSPRTDNQPQHF. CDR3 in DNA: TGTGCCAGCAGCCCGAGGACAGACAATCAGCCCCAGCATTTT.